This T cell receptor beta chain was sequenced in a study of blood T cell repertoires in COVID-19. As for the study in general: The United States, Italy and Spain provided the acute and convalescent COVID-19 samples.

The CDR3 spans 16 residues. V lost 5 bases and J lost 7; bases outside the gene matches: 9. CDR1 is MDHEN and CDR2 is SYDVKM in the germline V gene. In the study's own analysis: Amplification of reference gene primers was used by the study to estimate nucleated cell counts. The assay was immunoSEQ multiplex PCR, and TCRdb's table has in-frame clones only and misses some. D and trimming were read from the DNA, whereas the V and J calls and clone size are those reported in that table. The table records 180,000 or so clones, around 84% of them present only once. Sequencing was carried out using peripheral blood. The rearrangement links TRBV28 to TRBJ1-5; TRBD1 aligns across 12 bases. The clonotype comes from a woman aged 70 to 79 with COVID-19, enrolled during active disease. This CDR3 is CASSPRDRGRGQPQHF. The CDR3 DNA is TGTGCCAGCAGTCCCAGGGACAGGGGGCGGGGGCAGCCCCAGCATTTT. Full variable domain (remainder filled in from reference TRBV28 and TRBJ1-5): DVKVTQSSRYLVKRTGEKVFLECVQDMDHENMFWYRQDPGLGLRLIYFSYDVKMKEKGDIPEGYSVSREKKERFSLILESASTNQTSMYLCASSPRDRGRGQPQHFGDGTRLSIL.